The 25 T cell receptor beta chains below come from one sample, sequenced in a study of glioma-infiltrating T cells. Using RNA template, CDR3s of TCR alpha and beta were amplified with iRepertoire arm-PCR. TCRdb re-derived calls from the multiplex PCR reads in MiXCR, one entry per CDR3 protein. Among 100,000 to 150,000 distinct CDR3 sequences listed, roughly 25% were seen once. The source material was glioma tissue, nonneoplastic brain tissue, or PBMCs (not recorded which). These TCRs come from a human donor with low-grade glioma or glioblastoma, undergoing nonglioma brain surgery, or in good health (not recorded which).

In its sample, this clonotype was seen many times. The genes are TRBV27 and TRBJ1-2; 12 nucleotides line up with TRBD1. The CDR3 runs to 15 residues. Germline CDR1 MNHEY, CDR2 SMNVEV (reference sequence). J was trimmed by 6 bases and V by 5 bases; bases with no gene match: 7. This CDR3 is CASSPRGQGADGYTF. Here the CDR3 DNA reads TGTGCCAGCAGTCCTCGGGGACAGGGGGCTGATGGCTACACCTTC.

This clonotype was found a few times. This may be a read error, as it is one base from a much larger clone. V usage is TRBV7-3 and J usage is TRBJ1-1; D unresolved. This CDR3 has 11 residues. Germline V gene data show CDR1 as SGHTA and CDR2 as FQGTGA. Here the CDR3 DNA reads TGTGCCAGCGGCTTATGGAGGAGTGCTTTCTTT. Translated: CASGLWRSAFF. The whole variable domain, remainder taken from reference TRBV7-3 and TRBJ1-1, is GAGVSQTPSNKVTEKGKYVELRCDPISGHTALYWYRQSLGQGPEFLIYFQGTGAADDSGLPNDRFFAVRPEGSVSTLKIQRTERGDSAVYLCASGLWRSAFFGQGTRLTVV.

Worth noting for this clonotype: With a much larger clone just one base away, this may be a read error. This chain uses TRBV20-1 with TRBJ1-1; TRBD1 aligns across 9 bases. The CDR3 is made up of 12 amino acids. From germline, CDR1 is DFQATT and CDR2 SNEGSKA (reference sequence). The CDR3 DNA is TGCGGTGCTACGGACAGGGGCCCTGTATCCCCCTTT. As protein: CGATDRGPVSPF.

Notes on this clonotype: This may come from a read error, since a much larger clone is one base off. In DNA form, the CDR3 reads TGTGCCAGCAGCAAAGAATCCCGGGAGACCCAGTACTTC. Translation gives CASSKESRETQYF. The rearrangement joins TRBV3-1 to TRBJ2-5; D ambiguous. CDR1 is LGHDT, CDR2 YNNKEL, per germline (reference sequence). There are 13 residues in the CDR3.

This clonotype was observed at least ten times. Here the CDR3 DNA reads TGTGCCAGCAGCCTCAGACTAGCGGGAGATACGCAGTATTTT. Encoded protein: CASSLRLAGDTQYF. V and J are TRBV7-2 and TRBJ2-3; 10 nucleotides agree with TRBD2. Germline V gene data show CDR1 as SGHTA and CDR2 as FQGNSA. Germline trimming cut 5 bases from V and 5 bases from J; bases unmatched to any gene: 4. This CDR3 comprises 14 residues.

This clonotype was observed at least ten times. The V and J genes are TRBV24-1 and TRBJ2-7; no reliable D call. With 4 bases removed from V and 0 bases from J, the gap between germline ends came to 12 bases. CDR1 is KGHDR, CDR2 SFDVKD, per germline. This CDR3 has 15 residues. CDR3 DNA: TGTGCCACCAGTGACACTTCGGAAAACTCCTACGAGCAGTACTTC. Translated, it gives CATSDTSENSYEQYF.

This clonotype came up once. The chain is built from TRBV11-2 and TRBJ2-7; D not certain. Germline CDR1 and CDR2: SGHAT and FQNNGV. The V and J ends lost 5 bases and 3 bases respectively, with 11 bases between them. This CDR3 has 13 amino acids. The CDR3, as DNA: TGTGCCAGCAGCCCAGGTTGGAACTACGAGCAGTACTTC. Translating gives CASSPGWNYEQYF.

Of note for this clonotype: A single base separates this from a much larger clone, so it may be a read error. The rearrangement uses TRBV4-1 and TRBJ1-5; D is perhaps TRBD1 (5 bases). CDR3 size: 16 residues. Germline V gene data show CDR1 as MGHRA and CDR2 as YSYEKL. CDR3 amino acids: CASSQDRDLGNQPKHF. The CDR3 DNA follows: TGCGCCAGCAGCCAAGATAGGGACCTGGGCAATCAGCCCAAGCATTTT.

In regard to this clonotype: A single base separates this from a much larger clone, so it may be a read error. The chain combines TRBV14 with TRBJ2-1; possibly TRBD1 or TRBD2 for D (6 bases each). Germline loops: CDR1 SGHDN, CDR2 FVKESK. The CDR3 extends over 15 amino acids. The DNA of the CDR3 is TGTACCAGCAGCCCCAGACTGGGGGGCGGTGAAGAGCAGTTCTTC. Translation: CTSSPRLGGGEEQFF.

This clonotype was counted many times. J is TRBJ1-1 and V is TRBV19; no reliable D call. V gave up 5 bases and J gave up 5 bases, with 12 bases separating them. CDR3 length: 13 residues. From germline, CDR1 is LNHDA and CDR2 SQIVND (reference sequence). The chain's CDR3 is CASSRHMVTEAFF. The CDR3 coding sequence is TGTGCCAGTAGTCGTCATATGGTAACTGAAGCTTTCTTT.

A single count supports this clonotype. This may arise from a read error, as a much more abundant clone is one base away. The chain is built from TRBV19 and TRBJ1-5; D not resolved. V lost 3 bases and J 3 bases, leaving 12 bases between the germline ends. The CDR3 runs 15 residues. Per the germline V gene, CDR1 is LNHDA and CDR2 is SQIVND (reference sequence). The chain's CDR3 is CASSMAHINNQPQHF. In DNA, the CDR3 is TGTGCCAGTAGTATGGCTCATATTAACAATCAGCCCCAGCATTTT.

The V call is TRBV12-3 or TRBV12-4, the J call TRBJ2-3; TRBD2 matches 10 bases. Trimming removed 6 bases from V and 0 bases from J; junction bases left unmatched: 15. The CDR3 has 19 residues. The CDR3 region is CASSRPTALAGVSTDTQYF. The CDR3 DNA sequence: TGTGCCAGCAGCAGACCAACCGCGCTAGCGGGAGTTAGCACAGATACGCAGTATTTT.

This clonotype occurred many times. The rearrangement joins TRBV6-1 to TRBJ2-1, with 9 positions matching TRBD2. The ends lost 5 bases at V and 13 bases at J; junction bases unmatched: 3. The germline V gene has CDR1 MNHNS and CDR2 SASEGT. The CDR3 totals 11 residues. CDR3 residues: CASSPGLAQFF. The CDR3, as DNA: TGTGCCAGCAGTCCGGGACTAGCCCAGTTCTTC.

Concerning this clonotype: A much larger clone differs by one base, so this may be a read error. The genes are TRBV19 and TRBJ1-5; TRBD2 is a possible D gene (6 bases). The DNA end is a closer match to TRBJ2-3, so the J assignment may be wrong. From germline, CDR1 is LNHDA and CDR2 SQIVND (reference sequence). The CDR3 length is 14 residues. The DNA for the CDR3 is TGTGCCAGTAGTTCCGGGGGACTTAATCAGCCCCAGTATTTT. Translation gives CASSSGGLNQPQYF.

This clonotype was seen many times. The chain links TRBV29-1 to TRBJ1-1; no reliable D call. Germline CDR1 is SQVTM and CDR2 is ANQGSEA. Trimming removed 8 bases at V and 1 base at J, with 8 bases between. CDR3 length equals 11 residues. CDR3 DNA: TGCAGCCTGACGCAGAACACTGAAGCTTTCTTT. It translates to CSLTQNTEAFF.

Many counts were recorded for this clonotype. The chain is built from TRBV2 and TRBJ2-4; the D is unclear. Germline V lookup: CDR1 SNHLY, CDR2 FYNNEI. The CDR3 is 12 residues long. V lost 6 bases and J lost 2, with 5 bases in between. The CDR3 sequence is CASRESKNIQYF. Here the CDR3 DNA reads TGTGCCAGCAGAGAGTCCAAAAACATTCAGTACTTC.

In its sample, this clonotype was seen many times. This sequence joins TRBV19 and TRBJ2-7, with D hard to call. Germline loops: CDR1 LNHDA, CDR2 SQIVND (reference sequence). The V end was cut by 3 bases, the J end by 7 bases, with 19 bases between. The CDR3 totals 15 residues. The CDR3 coding sequence is TGTGCCAGTAGTATCAGTGACGGCCCCTACGTGGAGCAGTACTTC. Its translation: CASSISDGPYVEQYF.

A remark on this clonotype: Germline is not matched at one junction end, which may reflect a read error. V usage is TRBV7-2 and J usage is TRBJ2-7; tentatively, D is TRBD1 or TRBD2 (6 bases each). The CDR3 spans 15 residues. Germline V CDR1 and CDR2: SGHTA, FQGNSA. CDR3 nucleotide sequence: TGTGCCAGCAGATTAGGGGGACAAGCGGGCTACGAGCAGTACTTC. Translated, it gives CASRLGGQAGYEQYF.

The genes are TRBV12-3 or TRBV12-4 and TRBJ2-7; 7 bases are a match to TRBD1. This CDR3 region has 15 residues. The V gene end was trimmed by 1 base and the J gene end by 2 bases; junction bases not matched to a gene: 5. For the CDR3, the DNA is TGTGCCAGCAGTTTAGGGGGACAGCTTCCCTACGAGCAGTACTTC. This encodes CASSLGGQLPYEQYF.

This clonotype appeared many times. CDR3 DNA: TGCAGTGCTAGTGGCCCCGACAATGAGCAGTTCTTC. This sequence encodes CSASGPDNEQFF. The rearrangement uses TRBV20-1 and TRBJ2-1; D is undetermined. This CDR3 is built from 12 residues. The germline V and J ends were trimmed by 3 bases and 5 bases, with 8 bases remaining between them. Germline V gene lookup returns CDR1 DFQATT and CDR2 SNEGSKA (reference sequence).

This clonotype has ten or more counts. The gene calls are TRBV10-3 and TRBJ2-5, with D perhaps given as TRBD1 or TRBD2 (5 bases each). The V and J ends lost 6 bases and 2 bases respectively, with 10 bases between them. Per germline, CDR1 ENHRY and CDR2 SYGVKD. The CDR3 length is 13 residues. The CDR3 reads CAISGTVQETQYF. CDR3 DNA sequence: TGTGCCATCAGCGGGACGGTACAAGAGACCCAGTACTTC.

In this sample, this clonotype turned up many times. The V gene is TRBV20-1, the J gene TRBJ2-2; the D gene is possibly TRBD2 (7 bases). The V and J ends lost 4 bases and 6 bases respectively, with 21 bases between them. CDR1 DFQATT and CDR2 SNEGSKA come from the germline V gene (reference sequence). CDR3 size: 16 residues. CDR3 nucleotide sequence: TGCAGTGCTACCATTCCCCGGGGGGCTAACGCCGGGGAGCTGTTTTTT. Its protein product is CSATIPRGANAGELFF.

The chain links TRBV5-1 to TRBJ1-2; 7 bases fit TRBD1. Germline CDR1 and CDR2: SGHRS and YFSETQ. This CDR3 spans 15 amino acids. With V trimmed by 4 bases and J by 5 bases, 11 bases remained unmatched. In nucleotides, the CDR3 is TGCGCCAGCAGCCCTGGACAGGTTGATTTATATGGCTACACCTTC. It encodes CASSPGQVDLYGYTF.

A remark on this clonotype: Likely a read error: the CDR3 ends without its conserved phenylalanine or tryptophan. The chain uses TRBV5-1 and TRBJ2-5, with a weak D call TRBD2 (5 bases). From germline, CDR1 is SGHRS and CDR2 YFSETQ. Trimming pared 0 bases from V and 4 bases from J, leaving 10 bases between. The CDR3 totals 14 residues. The CDR3 sequence: CASSLDGKGETQYS. DNA of the CDR3: TGCGCCAGCAGCTTGGACGGGAAAGGAGAGACCCAGTACTCC.

This clonotype was observed a few times. At one end, the junction sequence differs from germline, possibly due to a read error. This chain connects TRBV19 to TRBJ2-1, with D perhaps TRBD1 (6 bases). The CDR3 runs 15 residues. Looked up from germline, CDR1 is LNHDA and CDR2 is SQIVND (reference sequence). The CDR3 loop is CASSIIQGIYNKQFF. The CDR3 nucleotides are TGTGCCAGTAGTATCATACAGGGTATATACAATAAGCAGTTCTTC.